The source of this T cell receptor (beta chain) is a study of human T cells and chemical hapten exposure. This clonotype was seen more than once but under ten times. What it binds is unknown. General study results and limits: Following DPC sensitization, TCRs present above 1 in 1000 frequency showed no change.

TCRdb analysed the RACE reads with MiXCR anew, one entry per CDR3 protein. The sample holds 42,000 or so distinct CDR3 sequences, around 9% seen once. Trimming cost V 7 bases and J 3 bases; bases outside gene matches: 12. The CDR3 covers 15 residues. Stated time point: patch test 2, 6 weeks after DPC sensitization. The sample's treatment: therapeutic diphenylcyclopropenone sensitization with weekly scalp DPC. This rearrangement joins TRBV12-3 or TRBV12-4 to TRBJ2-7; 7 bases agree with TRBD2. The receptor comes from a woman between 40 and 50 years old with alopecia areata. Some clones in this sample may be carry-over from other donors' samples. The source was whole blood, collected in connection with sensitization to the hapten diphenylcyclopropenone (DPC). This chain's CDR3 is CASTLGRRGDYEQYF. CDR3 sequence (DNA): TGTGCCAGCACCCTCGGCCGTCGGGGGGACTACGAGCAGTACTTC.